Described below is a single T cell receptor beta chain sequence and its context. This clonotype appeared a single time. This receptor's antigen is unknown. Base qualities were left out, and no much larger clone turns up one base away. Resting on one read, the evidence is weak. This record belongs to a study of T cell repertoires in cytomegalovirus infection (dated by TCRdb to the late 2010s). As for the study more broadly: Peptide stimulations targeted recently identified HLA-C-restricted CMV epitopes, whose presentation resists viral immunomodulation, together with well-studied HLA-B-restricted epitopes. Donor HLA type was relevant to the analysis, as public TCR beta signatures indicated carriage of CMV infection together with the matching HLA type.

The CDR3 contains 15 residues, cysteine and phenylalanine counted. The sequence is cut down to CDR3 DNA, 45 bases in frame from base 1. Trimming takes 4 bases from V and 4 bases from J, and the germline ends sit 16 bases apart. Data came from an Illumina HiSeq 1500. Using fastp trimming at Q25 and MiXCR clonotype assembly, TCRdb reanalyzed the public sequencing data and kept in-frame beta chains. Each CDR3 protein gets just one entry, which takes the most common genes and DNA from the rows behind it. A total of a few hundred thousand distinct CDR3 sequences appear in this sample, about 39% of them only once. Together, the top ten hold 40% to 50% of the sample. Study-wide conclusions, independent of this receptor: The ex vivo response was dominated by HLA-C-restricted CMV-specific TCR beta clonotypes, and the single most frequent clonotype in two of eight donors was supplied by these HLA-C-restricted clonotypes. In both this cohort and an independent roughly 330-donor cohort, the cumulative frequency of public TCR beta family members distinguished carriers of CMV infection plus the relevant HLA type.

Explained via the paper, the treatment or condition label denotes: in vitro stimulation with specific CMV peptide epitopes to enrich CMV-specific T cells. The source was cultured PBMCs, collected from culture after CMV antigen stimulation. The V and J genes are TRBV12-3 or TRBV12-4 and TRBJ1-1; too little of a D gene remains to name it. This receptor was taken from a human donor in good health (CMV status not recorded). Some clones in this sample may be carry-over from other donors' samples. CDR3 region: CASSSPRGGGTEAFF. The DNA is TGTGCCAGCAGTTCCCCGCGGGGTGGAGGCACTGAAGCTTTCTTT.